These 28 T cell receptor beta chains came from one sample sequenced in a study of blood T cell repertoires in COVID-19. TCRdb keeps only in-frame clones here, not all; method: immunoSEQ multiplex PCR. The sample carries around 270,000 clones, around 88% recorded once. The sequencing input was peripheral blood. The source is a man aged 25 to 40 with active or convalescent COVID-19.

The chain couples TRBV6-5 to TRBJ2-1; 7 bases are shared with TRBD2. Germline V CDR1 and CDR2: MNHEY, SVGAGI. Germline trimming cut 5 bases from V and 6 bases from J; bases unmatched to any gene: 10. This CDR3 contains 15 residues. CDR3 in amino acids: CASSPGYGLVNEQFF. CDR3 nucleotides: TGTGCCAGCAGTCCCGGATACGGACTAGTCAATGAGCAGTTCTTC.

The rearrangement joins TRBV2 to TRBJ1-4; TRBD1 aligns across 11 bases. CDR3 length equals 14 residues. In germline, CDR1 is SNHLY, CDR2 FYNNEI. The V and J ends lost 6 bases and 8 bases, in that order; junction bases with no gene match: 5. As DNA, the CDR3 is TGTGCCAGCAGATTCGGGACAGGGGGAGAAAAACTGTTTTTT. Translated, it gives CASRFGTGGEKLFF.

V usage is TRBV10-3 and J usage is TRBJ2-3, with a tentative D call TRBD2 (6 bases). V was pared by 6 bases and J by 1 base, with 17 bases between. Germline loops: CDR1 ENHRY, CDR2 SYGVKD. The CDR3 is 16 amino acids. The CDR3 protein is CAIRSQGLYGTDTQYF. DNA of the CDR3: TGTGCCATCAGATCTCAGGGACTTTATGGCACAGATACGCAGTATTTT.

The CDR3 DNA follows: TGTGCCAGCAGTTCGCTAGGGGCGGAGGGCGACACCTTC. Protein sequence: CASSSLGAEGDTF. The J gene is TRBJ1-2, the V gene TRBV12-3 or TRBV12-4; perhaps TRBD1 as D (5 bases). There are 13 residues in the CDR3. V lost 4 bases and J 12 bases, leaving 18 bases between the germline ends.

The chain has TRBV19 and TRBJ1-5, with 10 bases aligning to TRBD1. V lost 8 bases to trimming and J lost 2 bases; unmatched junction nucleotides: 9. Germline V CDR1 and CDR2: LNHDA, SQIVND (reference sequence). The CDR3 has 16 residues. DNA for the CDR3: TGTGCCAGTGCCACTACCGGGACAGGGGGCAATCAGCCCCAGCATTTT. Translation: CASATTGTGGNQPQHF.

V usage is TRBV19 and J usage is TRBJ2-3; the D gene is possibly TRBD1 (10 bases). V lost 6 bases and J 3 bases, leaving 34 bases between the germline ends. Germline lookup yields CDR1 LNHDA and CDR2 SQIVND (reference sequence). CDR3 length equals 21 residues. The CDR3 sequence: CASRGQTGGVGKRGVTDTQYF. The DNA of the CDR3 is TGTGCCAGTAGAGGTCAGACAGGGGGCGTTGGAAAGCGGGGGGTGACAGATACGCAGTATTTT.

This clone was picked up one time. The junction shows a germline mismatch at one end, possibly a read error. Here the CDR3 reads CASSPGEAF. For the CDR3, the DNA is TGTGCCAGCAGCCCCGGGGAGGCCTTC. The V gene is TRBV7-9, the J gene TRBJ1-2; D is undetermined. The CDR3 loop spans 9 amino acids. CDR1 and CDR2 from the germline V gene are SEHNR and FQNEAQ (reference sequence).

The rearrangement links TRBV2 to TRBJ2-5; 13 nucleotides align to TRBD2. Germline V gives CDR1 SNHLY, CDR2 FYNNEI. This CDR3 region has 15 residues. The junction had 6 bases not matched to a gene; V was cut back by 4 bases and J by 7 bases. The CDR3 here is CASSATGTSGVTQYF. CDR3 bases: TGTGCCAGCAGTGCGACCGGGACTAGCGGGGTGACCCAGTACTTC.

This clone was counted a single time. The rearrangement joins TRBV4-1 to TRBJ2-2; TRBD1 is a possible D gene (5 bases). CDR1 and CDR2 (germline): MGHRA, YSYEKL. The CDR3 is 15 residues long. V was shortened by 2 bases and J by 5 bases, with 12 bases between the two germline ends. CDR3 DNA: TGCGCCAGCAGCCAACTGAGTAGGGGTACCGGGGAGCTGTTTTTT. Translated: CASSQLSRGTGELFF.

The J gene is TRBJ2-5, the V gene TRBV7-8; 13 positions agree with TRBD2. The CDR3 contains 17 residues. The ends lost 3 bases at V and 5 bases at J; junction bases unmatched: 9. Germline V lookup: CDR1 SGHVS, CDR2 FQNEAQ. The CDR3 loop is CASSFKLGLAGVETQYF. In DNA, the CDR3 is TGTGCCAGCAGCTTTAAACTCGGACTAGCGGGGGTGGAGACCCAGTACTTC.

As regards this clone: Additional DNA sequences in this sample encode the identical CDR3. The V gene is TRBV20-1, the J gene TRBJ2-7; D is undetermined. CDR1 is DFQATT, CDR2 SNEGSKA, per germline (reference sequence). This CDR3 has 11 residues. Trimming left V 2 bases short and J 3 bases short, with 5 bases between. The CDR3 here is CSARSSYEQYF. The CDR3 nucleotides read TGCAGTGCTAGATCGAGCTACGAGCAGTACTTC.

The rearrangement links TRBV29-1 to TRBJ1-1, with 10 bases that match TRBD1. The germline V gene encodes CDR1 SQVTM and CDR2 ANQGSEA. The CDR3 covers 15 residues. Trimming at V came to 7 bases and at J to 5 bases, leaving 13 bases not matched to a gene. The CDR3 spells CSGKTGGQAFTEAFF. For the CDR3, the DNA is TGCAGCGGAAAGACAGGGGGCCAAGCTTTTACTGAAGCTTTCTTT.

V usage is TRBV11-3 and J usage is TRBJ2-1; 9 bases are shared with TRBD2. The germline gives CDR1 SGHNT, CDR2 YENEEA. There are 20 residues in the CDR3. With V trimmed by 0 bases and J by 2 bases, 14 bases remained unmatched. The CDR3 is CASSLESVGSGGTTYNEQFF. DNA of the CDR3: TGTGCCAGCAGCTTAGAGTCGGTGGGGAGCGGGGGGACCACCTACAATGAGCAGTTCTTC.

This chain uses TRBV12-5 with TRBJ2-7; 12 nucleotides align to TRBD2. Trimming at V came to 7 bases and at J to 2 bases, leaving 3 bases not matched to a gene. Germline V CDR1 and CDR2: LGHNT, FRNRAP. The CDR3 has 14 amino acids. CDR3 loop: CASAASGGAYEQYF. In nucleotides, the CDR3 is TGTGCTAGTGCTGCTAGCGGGGGGGCCTACGAGCAGTACTTC.

The rearrangement links TRBV30 to TRBJ2-1; D possibly corresponds to TRBD1 (5 bases). The CDR3 sequence is 13 residues long. Germline V CDR1 and CDR2: GTSNPN, SVGIG (reference sequence). The CDR3 DNA reads TGTGCTCAAGGGCAGGGCACCTACAATGAGCAGTTCTTC. Protein product: CAQGQGTYNEQFF. The whole variable domain, filled in from reference TRBV30 and TRBJ2-1, reads SQTIHQWPATLVQPVGSPLSLECTVEGTSNPNLYWYRQAAGRGLQLLFYSVGIGQISSEVPQNLSASRPQDRQFILSSKKLLLSDSGFYLCAQGQGTYNEQFFGPGTRLTVL.

The chain is built from TRBV5-1 and TRBJ2-4, with TRBD2 identical over 8 bases. The CDR3 covers 16 residues. With V trimmed by 2 bases and J by 1 base, 5 bases remained unmatched. In germline, CDR1 is SGHRS, CDR2 YFSETQ. The CDR3 is CASSFSGGMAKNIQYF. The CDR3 nucleotides are TGCGCCAGCAGCTTCAGCGGGGGAATGGCCAAAAACATTCAGTACTTC.

The chain carries TRBV19 and TRBJ1-6; TRBD1 might be the D (5 bases). The CDR3 is 13 amino acids. CDR1 and CDR2 from the germline V gene are LNHDA and SQIVND (reference sequence). Trimming left V 6 bases short and J 9 bases short, with 12 bases between. CDR3 bases: TGTGCCAGTAGAGCAGGGCTTGGTTCACCCCTCCACTTT. Its protein is CASRAGLGSPLHF.

CDR3 sequence (DNA): TGTGCCACCAGCCGACAGGGGGGGGAAGCTTTCTTT. Its translation: CATSRQGGEAFF. The gene calls are TRBV15 and TRBJ1-1; 9 bases match TRBD1. With 5 bases clipped from V and 8 bases from J, the junction kept 3 bases outside the gene matches. Germline V gene data show CDR1 as LNHNV and CDR2 as YYDKDF (reference sequence). CDR3 size: 12 residues.

J is TRBJ1-1 and V is TRBV19, with a weak D call TRBD1 (6 bases). The CDR3 is 14 residues long. V lost 4 bases to trimming and J lost 0 bases, with 9 bases between them. The germline V gene encodes CDR1 LNHDA and CDR2 SQIVND (reference sequence). CDR3 bases: TGTGCCAGTAGTAATGGACAGATGAACACTGAAGCTTTCTTT. Protein: CASSNGQMNTEAFF.

The V and J genes are TRBV27 and TRBJ1-6; TRBD1 might be the D (6 bases). Trimming left V 4 bases short and J 5 bases short, with 12 bases between. The CDR3 sequence is 15 residues long. Germline V gene lookup returns CDR1 MNHEY and CDR2 SMNVEV (reference sequence). CDR3 loop: CASSWGLGNNSPLHF. CDR3 sequence (DNA): TGTGCCAGCAGTTGGGGGCTCGGGAATAATTCACCCCTCCACTTT.

This clone was detected only once. The rearrangement links TRBV30 to TRBJ2-3, with a weak D call TRBD1 (6 bases). Germline V gene sequence: CDR1 GTSNPN, CDR2 SVGIG (reference sequence). The ends were cut back, 0 bases at V and 2 bases at J, with 12 bases in the middle. CDR3 length: 15 amino acids. The CDR3 bases are TGTGCCTGGAGTGTAGCTGGGGGCCCCACAGATACGCAGTATTTT. Encoded protein: CAWSVAGGPTDTQYF.

The gene calls are TRBV4-3 and TRBJ1-2; D is uncertain. The CDR3 is made up of 15 amino acids. Germline V lookup: CDR1 LGHNA, CDR2 YSLEER. Trimming stripped 3 bases from V and 4 bases from J, with 15 bases between. Here the CDR3 DNA reads TGCGCCAGCAGCCAGGATGCCGGAGGAACCTATGGCTACACCTTC. Its translation: CASSQDAGGTYGYTF.

This clone was picked up a small number of times. The CDR3 spells CASSELSSETQYF. CDR3 coding DNA: TGTGCCAGCAGTGAACTTAGTTCGGAGACCCAGTACTTC. V usage is TRBV6-1 and J usage is TRBJ2-5; D is unresolved. Germline V CDR1 and CDR2: MNHNS, SASEGT. With 2 bases removed from V and 5 bases from J, the gap between germline ends came to 9 bases. CDR3 length equals 13 residues.

This sequence joins TRBV18 and TRBJ1-3; no firm D call. The CDR3 sequence is 17 residues long. The germline V gene encodes CDR1 KGHSH and CDR2 LQKENI. The V end was cut by 10 bases, the J end by 0 bases, with 22 bases between. The CDR3 sequence is CATSQEMPQSSGNTIYF. The CDR3 nucleotides read TGTGCCACCAGTCAGGAAATGCCGCAGAGCTCTGGAAACACCATATATTTT.

Only a few counts were recorded for this clone. The chain employs TRBV24-1 and TRBJ2-7; 9 bases line up with TRBD1. V was pared by 9 bases and J by 2 bases, with 16 bases of the junction left unmatched. The CDR3 is 17 amino acids. Germline V gene data show CDR1 as KGHDR and CDR2 as SFDVKD. CDR3 DNA sequence: TGTGCCACCTCTCCGGGACAGGGAAGGAGAGGAACCTACGAGCAGTACTTC. Amino acids: CATSPGQGRRGTYEQYF.

The table lists this clone with a count of one. The rearrangement uses TRBV27 and TRBJ1-6, with a weak D call TRBD1 (6 bases). The CDR3 covers 14 residues. The V and J ends lost 6 bases and 11 bases respectively, with 17 bases between them. CDR1 is MNHEY and CDR2 is SMNVEV in the germline V gene (reference sequence). CDR3 amino acids: CASSKQQGSAPLHF. The CDR3 nucleotides read TGTGCCAGCAGCAAACAACAGGGTTCGGCACCCCTCCACTTT.

This clone has just one count. The J gene is TRBJ2-3, the V gene TRBV6-5, with D hard to call. The CDR3 consists of 15 residues. Germline V gives CDR1 MNHEY, CDR2 SVGAGI. V was shortened by 4 bases and J by 0 bases, with 11 bases between the two germline ends. CDR3 sequence (DNA): TGTGCCAGCAGTTCATGGCTAGGAAGCACAGATACGCAGTATTTT. Translating it yields CASSSWLGSTDTQYF.

This rearrangement joins TRBV7-9 to TRBJ2-7; D might be TRBD2 (6 bases). The V gene lost 2 bases and the J gene lost 5 bases, with 19 bases spanning the gap. CDR1 is SEHNR and CDR2 is FQNEAQ in the germline V gene (reference sequence). The CDR3 is 16 amino acids. The CDR3 bases are TGTGCCAGCAGCTTACTTGGGGGGTTGAATCCGGACGAGCAGTACTTC. Amino acids: CASSLLGGLNPDEQYF. Full variable domain (remainder filled in from reference TRBV7-9 and TRBJ2-7): DTGVSQNPRHKITKRGQNVTFRCDPISEHNRLYWYRQTLGQGPEFLTYFQNEAQLEKSRLLSDRFSAERPKGSFSTLEIQRTEQGDSAMYLCASSLLGGLNPDEQYFGPGTRLTVT.